This TCR beta chain was observed in a study of vaccination and CD4 T cells after COVID-19 (dated by TCRdb to between 2021 and 2023). Regarding the research as a whole: Convalescent patients had a positive SARS-CoV-2 result on nasal swab PCR, and of these patients, nine had mild disease and one had severe disease. The convalescent cohort included six males and four females, with two Hispanic individuals, seven Caucasians, two Asians and one multiracial person. Post-COVID blood samples from convalescent patients were collected a median of 101 days after diagnosis, with a range of 35 to 161 days. For stimulating the cultures, overlapping spike peptide pools were used, derived from SARS-CoV-2 as well as from the common cold coronaviruses HCoV-NL63, HCoV-OC43 and HCoV-229E. Participants got two doses of the Pfizer-BioNTech BNT162b2 vaccine (n=8) or two doses of the Moderna mRNA-1273 vaccine (n=2). In ten to eleven COVID-19 convalescent patients and a handful of infection-naive healthy vaccine recipients, researchers compared the spike-specific CD4+ TCR repertoire from before mRNA vaccination with the repertoire from after. Post-vaccine blood samples were obtained a median of approximately 74 days after the second vaccine dose, with a range of roughly 14 to 241 days. In control cultures, a CEFX viral epitope pool was used as positive control, an HIV-1 Nef peptide pool was used as negative control, or no peptide was added. Here is what the overall study found, with its caveats: The number of convalescent patients in the study was relatively small, and the study did not examine early timepoints following natural infection. In convalescent patients, nearly all vaccine-specific clones (304 of 307) were found to be mono-reactive for SARS-CoV-2 spike rather than cross-reactive with common cold coronaviruses. In convalescent patients, a median roughly 85% of post-vaccine SARS-CoV-2-reactive clones were detected only after vaccination, and vaccine-specific priming was suggested by this finding. Although the median number of SARS-CoV-2-reactive clonotypes went up from 20 to 25 after infection to more than 30 after vaccination, the increase was not significant.

Library method: PCR. DNA from cultured CD4+ T cells underwent TCR sequencing with the Oncomine TCR Beta short-read assay at the Johns Hopkins FTIC core. The QIAamp micro DNA kit was used to extract genomic DNA from the cultured CD4+ T cells. Oncomine TCR Beta libraries from cultured CD4+ T cells were pooled using unique dual indexes and sequenced on an Illumina iSeq 100. Processing in the source paper ran as follows. Non-productive sequences were removed, and CDR3s not starting with C, not ending with F or W, or shorter than 7 amino acids were discarded. The MANAFEST web application identified antigen-specific clonotypes by comparing peptide-stimulated wells against reference wells and other culture wells. Positive clones required FDR below 0.05, an odds ratio above 5, and productive frequency above 0.1% in at least two of three replicate wells. A clonotype was classed as cross-reactive if the clonotype showed significant expansion both in SARS-CoV-2 spike wells and in at least one common cold coronavirus spike condition. CDR3 homology was assessed with Levenshtein distances (stringdist) and unrooted phylogenetic trees (ape) in R version 3.6.1. TCRdb's own reprocessing of the public reads used fastp at Q25 and MiXCR and kept productive beta chains. Rows with a matching CDR3 protein are joined into one entry that keeps the most common DNA and genes. None of the V and J calls come from the authors' own analysis; TCRdb made them. The sample has some 15,000 distinct CDR3 sequences on record, about 74% of them singletons. About a sixth of the sample belongs to the ten largest clones.

Spanning cysteine to phenylalanine, the CDR3 consists of 12 amino acids. Only the CDR3 region is kept as DNA, spanning 36 bases read in frame from base 1. The germline V gene (reference sequence) yields DFQATT for CDR1 and SNEGSKA for CDR2. V gives up 6 bases and J gives up 2 bases, and the segment between their germline ends measures 10 bases. The sample's treatment or condition, from its label and the paper: roughly ten-day PBMC culture with coronavirus spike peptide pools or control peptides (ViraFEST assay). To expand antigen-specific T cells with peptide pools and then pick out the expanded clonotypes through TCR sequencing, the study relied on the ViraFEST assay. The positive SARS-CoV-2 PCR tests of the convalescent patients were dated from March to December 2020, before the Alpha, Beta and Delta variants emerged in the United States. Each well held millions of PBMCs cultured with roughly 10 ug/ml peptide pools in IMDM containing roughly 4.7% human AB serum and 7.5 to 10 IU/ml IL-2. Half of the culture medium was replaced with fresh IL-2-containing medium on days 3 and 7. After around 11 days of culture, CD4+ T cells were isolated by negative selection with the EasySep CD4+ T cell isolation kit. PBMCs were separated from whole blood using Ficoll-Paque Plus gradient centrifugation and then either used fresh or cryopreserved at -140C. Culture conditions were generally each tested in triplicate wells.

This clonotype was counted only a few times. No cognate antigen has been identified for it. No much larger clone exists at a distance of one base, and base qualities are not known. The sequenced sample consisted of CD4+ T cells from blood, cultured in vitro. The receptor's source is a human donor who had recovered from COVID-19. The chain joins TRBV20-1 to TRBJ1-2, with a tentative D gene TRBD1 over 5 matching bases. The DNA is TGCAGTGCCGCACAGGTGAACTATGGCTACACCTTC. This is translated as CSAAQVNYGYTF.